This TCR beta chain appears in the sequencing data of a study of read filtering for tumor transcriptome and immune sequencing. Looking at the study overall: R-ISS stage counts were eight or nine for I, 15 to 20 for II, about seven for III. Study findings and constraints: The CD138-negative fraction was mixed bone marrow immune cells, not pure T cells. RNA-seq captured clonotypes less deeply and reliably than IR-seq.

In its sample, this clonotype was seen many times. Its specificity is not known. CDR3 length: 15 residues. The V and J ends lost 0 bases and 1 base respectively, with 4 bases between them. Germline loops: CDR1 MNHEY, CDR2 SVGEGT. At the time of active disease, bone marrow was collected from every patient. The library was built from about 400 ng RNA with molecular barcoded adaptors for alpha/delta and beta/gamma chains. TCRdb reprocessed the reads via MiXCR and lists one record per CDR3 protein. Here the sample spans approximately 60,000 distinct CDR3 sequences, 20% being singletons. The sample consisted of a population of CD138-negative cells sorted from bone marrow. V usage is TRBV6-2 or TRBV6-3 and J usage is TRBJ2-6, with D uncertain. The receptor was derived from a donor aged 40 or older with multiple myeloma. CDR3 sequence (DNA): TGTGCCAGCAGTTACTCAGGGTCTGGGGCCAACGTCCTGACTTTC. Its translation: CASSYSGSGANVLTF.